Listed below are T cell receptor beta chains from one sample, sequenced in a study of T cell responses to AZD1222 COVID-19 vaccine. Measured with immunoSEQ multiplex PCR; TCRdb has only the in-frame clones, and not every one. The sample has some 150,000 clones, 85% to 90% seen once. Sample: peripheral blood, taken on day 0 of AZD1222 vaccination. The receptors were gathered from an adult in good health. Both conserved end residues are part of each CDR3. Fields, in order: clone size, D gene, V gene, J gene, CDR3 protein, CDR3 DNA. The D gene is left open where the match is weak. Not every row has a clone size; where given, it reads once, few, many or a size class.

-	-	TRBV12-5	TRBJ2-1	CASGLGLPGNEQFF	TGTGCTAGTGGTTTGGGCCTTCCCGGTAATGAGCAGTTCTTC
few	-	TRBV7-3	TRBJ2-6	CASSLGLNSGANVLTF	TGTGCCAGCAGCTTAGGGCTGAACTCTGGGGCCAACGTCCTGACTTTC
-	TRBD1	TRBV2	TRBJ2-1	CASLNRDRVNNEQFF	TGTGCCAGCTTAAACCGGGACAGGGTGAACAATGAGCAGTTCTTC
-	-	TRBV5-8	TRBJ2-7	CASSLEPGQYF	TGTGCCAGCAGCTTGGAGCCCGGGCAGTACTTC
-	-	TRBV12-3/TRBV12-4	TRBJ2-2	CALGDPTGELFF	TGTGCTCTTGGGGACCCCACCGGGGAGCTGTTTTTT
once	TRBD1	TRBV29-1	TRBJ1-5	CSVTGGDGQPQHF	TGCAGCGTTACAGGGGGCGACGGGCAGCCCCAGCATTTT
medium-sized	-	TRBV4-2	TRBJ1-3	CASSQNPKGLSSGNTIYF	TGTGCCAGCAGCCAAAATCCAAAGGGACTTTCCTCTGGAAACACCATATATTTT
-	-	TRBV5-1	TRBJ1-1	CASSNGATASTEAFF	TGCGCCAGCAGCAACGGGGCTACAGCTAGCACTGAAGCTTTCTTT
-	TRBD1	TRBV4-3	TRBJ1-5	CASSQDQTGEQPQHF	TGCGCCAGCAGCCAAGATCAAACAGGGGAGCAGCCCCAGCATTTT
-	-	TRBV14	TRBJ2-7	CASSQEIGDFSYEQYF	TGTGCCAGCAGCCAAGAGATTGGGGACTTCTCCTACGAGCAGTACTTC
-	-	TRBV5-1	TRBJ1-5	CASSTGQNEEPQHF	TGCGCCAGCAGCACGGGACAAAACGAGGAGCCCCAGCATTTT
-	-	TRBV7-9	TRBJ2-2	CATDSDTGELFF	TGTGCCACCGATAGCGACACCGGGGAGCTGTTTTTT
-	-	TRBV28	TRBJ1-2	CASSLDSNYGYTF	TGTGCCAGCAGCCTCGACAGCAACTATGGCTACACCTTC
-	-	TRBV11-2	TRBJ2-5	CASSFRGTQYF	TGTGCCAGCAGCTTCCGTGGGACCCAGTACTTC
-	-	TRBV21-1	TRBJ2-1	CASSKLAAGGPSTYNEQFF	TGTGCCAGCAGCAAACTCGCAGCGGGAGGGCCCTCAACCTACAATGAGCAGTTCTTC